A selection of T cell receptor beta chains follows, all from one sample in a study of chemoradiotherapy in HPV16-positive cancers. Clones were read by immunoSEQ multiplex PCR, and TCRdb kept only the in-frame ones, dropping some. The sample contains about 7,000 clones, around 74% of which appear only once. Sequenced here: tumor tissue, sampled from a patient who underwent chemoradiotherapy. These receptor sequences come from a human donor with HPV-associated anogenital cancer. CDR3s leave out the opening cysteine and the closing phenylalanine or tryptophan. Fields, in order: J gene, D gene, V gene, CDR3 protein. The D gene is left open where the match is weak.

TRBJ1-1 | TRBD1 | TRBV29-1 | SVKGAGTEAF
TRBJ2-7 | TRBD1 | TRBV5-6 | ASSPTGTGRWEQY
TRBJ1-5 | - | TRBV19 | ASSMSAYSNQPQH
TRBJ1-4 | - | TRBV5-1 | ASSLAGAKATNEKLF
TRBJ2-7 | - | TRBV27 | ASSLDGVEQY
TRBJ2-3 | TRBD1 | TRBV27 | ASSATGGTDTQY
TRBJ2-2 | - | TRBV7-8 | ASSLLENTGELF
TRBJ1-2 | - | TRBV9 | ASSHKWGGGYT
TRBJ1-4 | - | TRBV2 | ASSETYRALGEKLF
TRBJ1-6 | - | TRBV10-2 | ASSESGGNYNSPLH
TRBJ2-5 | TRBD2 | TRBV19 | ASRLAGETQY
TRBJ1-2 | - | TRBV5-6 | ASSFWINPSYGYT
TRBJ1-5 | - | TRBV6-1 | ASSARGAQPQH
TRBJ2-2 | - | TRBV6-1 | ASSELVLRTGELF
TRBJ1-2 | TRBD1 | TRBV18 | ASSPSTGDRGGYT
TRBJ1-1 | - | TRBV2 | ASSENRGTEAF
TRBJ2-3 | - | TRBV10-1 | ASSDEGGTDTQY
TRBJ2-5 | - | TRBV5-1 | ASSLVSGLEETQY
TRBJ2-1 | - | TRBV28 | ASSSQIRREQF
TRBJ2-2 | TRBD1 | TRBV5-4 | ASSRRDRLTGELF
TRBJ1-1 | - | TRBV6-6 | ASRATEAF
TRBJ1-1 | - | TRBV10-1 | ASRQGRDTEAF
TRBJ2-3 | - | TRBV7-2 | ASSLHLGGLITDTQY
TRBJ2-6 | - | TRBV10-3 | AISESGGTGANVLT
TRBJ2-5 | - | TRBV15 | ATSRVFSGETQY
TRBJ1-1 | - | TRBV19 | ASSAGKPTEAF
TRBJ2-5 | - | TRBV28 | ASSVGLQETQY
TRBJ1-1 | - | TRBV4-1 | ASSQAPINTEAF
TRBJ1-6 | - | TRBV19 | ASSRDSSGNSPLH
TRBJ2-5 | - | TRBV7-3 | ASSITGLTKETQY
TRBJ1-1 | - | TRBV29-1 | SVGGRGTINTEAF
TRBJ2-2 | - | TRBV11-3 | ASSRFRGGELF
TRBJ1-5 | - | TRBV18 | ASSAQDSNQPQH
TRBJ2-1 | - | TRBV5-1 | ASSEQGSDEQF
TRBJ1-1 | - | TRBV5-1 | ASSGLAEQGEAF
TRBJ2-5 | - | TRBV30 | AWRLRPQETQY